This T cell receptor beta chain came from a study of CXCR3-negative and CXCR3-positive naive CD8 T cells. Study-wide results and limits: Greater hydrophobicity was found in TRB CDR3s of CXCR3-positive naive cells than of CXCR3-negative naive cells. CD5 surface expression was similar among naive subsets, and TCR strength was estimated by inference from TRB CDR3 properties.

5' RACE that incorporated UMI labels was used to prepare the TRB cDNA libraries. TCRdb reprocessed the 5' RACE reads and reports one entry per CDR3 protein, with no DNA. The table lists more than 50,000 distinct CDR3 sequences. On this clonotype: Its antigen is undetermined.

This CDR3 is built from 14 residues. Germline loops: CDR1 SGHTA, CDR2 FQGNSA. The origin of this receptor is a human donor in good health. Some clones in this sample may be carry-over from other donors' samples. The chain couples TRBV7-2 to TRBJ2-7; TCRdb returns TRBD2, unconfirmable since there is no DNA. Sequenced sample: naive CXCR3- CD8+ T cells from blood. Subset meaning: CD45RO-CCR7+CD27+CD95- naive CD8+ T cells lacking CXCR3 (TNR3-). The CDR3 is CASSLGPGTGEQYF.